This T cell receptor (beta chain) was retrieved from a study of spatial heterogeneity in lung cancer. Via MiXCR, TCRdb re-called the 5' RACE reads, giving one row per CDR3 protein. Among some 120,000 distinct CDR3 sequences, about 12% were seen once, and the ten largest hold approximately 16%. As for time point: blood at routine non-recurrence follow-up after resection. The input material, whole RNA from tumor, nontumor lung or frozen PBMC, was sequenced unsorted. The V gene lost 4 bases and the J gene lost 5 bases, with 11 bases spanning the gap. Germline CDR1 MDHEN, CDR2 SYDVKM. This CDR3 region has 13 residues. This clonotype was found many times.

The rearrangement joins TRBV28 to TRBJ2-5; D not resolved. The specimen was PBMCs, collected at follow-up. The clonotype originates from a male donor with early-stage non-small cell lung cancer. In DNA form, the CDR3 reads TGTGCCAGCAGTTCCCACATGGCGGAGACCCAGTACTTC. Encoded protein: CASSSHMAETQYF. Combining the CDR3 with reference TRBV28 and TRBJ2-5 gives the whole variable domain DVKVTQSSRYLVKRTGEKVFLECVQDMDHENMFWYRQDPGLGLRLIYFSYDVKMKEKGDIPEGYSVSREKKERFSLILESASTNQTSMYLCASSSHMAETQYFGPGTRLLVL.